This TCR beta chain was captured by sequencing in a study of T cells after posttransplantation cyclophosphamide. Regarding the study as a whole: Skin or GI-infiltrating T cells shared few TRB sequences with blood. Donor-recipient repertoire similarity was low at 1-2 months, rising over year one.

As concerns this clone: Its antigen is currently unknown.

Sequenced by immunoSEQ multiplex PCR; TCRdb stores in-frame clones only, minus some. The table records some 4,300 clones, around 70% of them present only once. Sampled 1 year posttransplant, controls received myeloablative marrow transplants, methotrexate and a calcineurin inhibitor. This CDR3 is 13 amino acids long. The germline V gene encodes CDR1 MNHNS and CDR2 SASEGT. V dropped 9 bases and J dropped 4 bases, with 13 bases sitting between them. The material was PBMCs, obtained roughly 320 days after allogeneic stem cell transplant with calcineurin inhibitor and methotrexate. The rearrangement uses TRBV6-1 and TRBJ2-1, with a weak D call TRBD1 (5 bases). This clonotype originated in a female patient in her fifties or sixties who received an allogeneic stem cell transplant from an unrelated donor, was CMV-positive, and had acute and chronic GVHD. A subset of T cells may come from the graft donor. The CDR3 loop reads CASSLRQYNEQFF. The CDR3 bases are TGTGCCAGTTCCCTAAGACAGTACAATGAGCAGTTCTTC.